A selection of T cell receptor beta chains follows, all from one sample in a study of blood T cell repertoires in COVID-19. Here immunoSEQ multiplex PCR was the method, and the copy in TCRdb shows in-frame clones only, minus some. The data contain 300,000 to 350,000 clones, roughly 90% of them singletons. The sequenced sample was PBMCs or T cells enriched from blood (not recorded which). These receptors all stem from a woman aged 18-30 years with acute COVID-19. Both conserved end residues are part of each CDR3. The order of the fields is D gene, V gene, J gene, clone size, CDR3 protein, CDR3 DNA. The D gene is left open where the match is weak. For some rows the clone size is stated as once, few or many, or as a class when expanded; others skip it.

d_call: TRBD2
v_call: TRBV6-5
j_call: TRBJ2-7
clone_size: NA
cdr3_aa: CASRQTSVSEQYF
cdr3_nt: TGTGCCAGCAGGCAAACTAGCGTCTCCGAGCAGTACTTC

d_call: NA
v_call: TRBV6-5
j_call: TRBJ1-6
clone_size: NA
cdr3_aa: CASSFGQVNSPLHF
cdr3_nt: TGTGCCAGCAGTTTTGGCCAGGTCAATTCACCCCTCCACTTT

d_call: TRBD1
v_call: TRBV19
j_call: TRBJ1-2
clone_size: NA
cdr3_aa: CASRGDRGPYGYTF
cdr3_nt: TGTGCCAGTAGGGGGGACAGGGGACCCTATGGCTACACCTTC

d_call: NA
v_call: TRBV7-8
j_call: TRBJ2-5
clone_size: NA
cdr3_aa: CASTPGRGPQETQYF
cdr3_nt: TGTGCCAGCACCCCAGGCAGGGGCCCGCAAGAGACCCAGTACTTC

d_call: TRBD1
v_call: TRBV28
j_call: TRBJ1-1
clone_size: NA
cdr3_aa: CASRSGGWYEAFF
cdr3_nt: TGTGCCAGTCGATCAGGGGGGTGGTATGAAGCTTTCTTT

d_call: NA
v_call: TRBV10-2
j_call: TRBJ2-3
clone_size: NA
cdr3_aa: CASRDDRRTDTQYF
cdr3_nt: TGCGCCAGCAGAGACGACAGACGCACAGATACGCAGTATTTT

d_call: TRBD2
v_call: TRBV7-9
j_call: TRBJ2-3
clone_size: once
cdr3_aa: CASSSERTTAGVTDTQYF
cdr3_nt: TGTGCCAGCAGCTCAGAACGGACTACAGCGGGAGTCACAGATACGCAGTATTTT

d_call: TRBD1
v_call: TRBV9
j_call: TRBJ1-2
clone_size: NA
cdr3_aa: CASSADRGYGYTF
cdr3_nt: TGTGCCAGCAGCGCGGACAGGGGGTATGGCTACACCTTC

d_call: NA
v_call: TRBV5-4
j_call: TRBJ1-1
clone_size: NA
cdr3_aa: CASGVQEGTEAFF
cdr3_nt: TGTGCCAGCGGAGTACAGGAGGGCACTGAAGCTTTCTTT

d_call: TRBD2
v_call: TRBV9
j_call: TRBJ2-1
clone_size: NA
cdr3_aa: CASSVETSGFYNEQFF
cdr3_nt: TGTGCCAGCAGCGTAGAAACTAGCGGTTTCTACAATGAGCAGTTCTTC

d_call: TRBD1
v_call: TRBV6-5
j_call: TRBJ1-1
clone_size: NA
cdr3_aa: CASKQGADTEAFF
cdr3_nt: TGTGCCAGCAAGCAGGGGGCGGACACTGAAGCTTTCTTT

d_call: NA
v_call: TRBV7-9
j_call: TRBJ1-1
clone_size: NA
cdr3_aa: CASSFRDTEAFF
cdr3_nt: TGTGCCAGCAGCTTCAGGGACACTGAAGCTTTCTTT

d_call: TRBD1
v_call: TRBV18
j_call: TRBJ1-3
clone_size: NA
cdr3_aa: CASSLAQGARNTIYF
cdr3_nt: TGTGCCAGCTCACTTGCACAGGGGGCAAGAAACACCATATATTTT

d_call: NA
v_call: TRBV4-1
j_call: TRBJ1-2
clone_size: NA
cdr3_aa: CASKWQRVGAGYTF
cdr3_nt: TGCGCCAGCAAGTGGCAGCGTGTGGGGGCTGGCTACACCTTC

d_call: NA
v_call: TRBV6-5
j_call: TRBJ1-1
clone_size: NA
cdr3_aa: CASSYSSGEAFF
cdr3_nt: TGTGCCAGCAGTTATTCCTCGGGTGAAGCTTTCTTT

d_call: NA
v_call: TRBV5-1
j_call: TRBJ1-6
clone_size: NA
cdr3_aa: CASSWSGASIDNSPLHF
cdr3_nt: TGCGCCAGCAGCTGGTCAGGGGCGTCGATCGATAATTCACCCCTCCACTTT

d_call: TRBD1
v_call: TRBV25-1
j_call: TRBJ1-4
clone_size: NA
cdr3_aa: CASSLRGTGGFEKLFF
cdr3_nt: TGTGCCAGCAGTCTTCGAGGGACAGGGGGCTTTGAAAAACTGTTTTTT